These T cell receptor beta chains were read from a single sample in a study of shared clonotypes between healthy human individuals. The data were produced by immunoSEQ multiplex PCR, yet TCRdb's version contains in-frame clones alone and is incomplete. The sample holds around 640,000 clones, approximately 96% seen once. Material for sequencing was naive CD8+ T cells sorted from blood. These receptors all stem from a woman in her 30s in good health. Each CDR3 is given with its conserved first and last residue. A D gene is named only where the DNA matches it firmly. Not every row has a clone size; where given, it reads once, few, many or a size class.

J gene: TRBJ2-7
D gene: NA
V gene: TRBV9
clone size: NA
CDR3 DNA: TGTGCCAGCAGCCCGGGAAGTCTTACTGAGGGCTACGAGCAGTACTTC
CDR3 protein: CASSPGSLTEGYEQYF

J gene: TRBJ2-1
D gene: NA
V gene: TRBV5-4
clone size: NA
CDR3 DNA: TGTGCCAGCAGCCCGTCCGCCCGAGGCTTGCATGAGCAGTTCTTC
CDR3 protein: CASSPSARGLHEQFF

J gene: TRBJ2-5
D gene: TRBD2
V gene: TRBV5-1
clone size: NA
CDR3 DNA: TGCGCCAGCAGCGGCCTAGCGGGCCAAGAGACCCAGTACTTC
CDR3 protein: CASSGLAGQETQYF

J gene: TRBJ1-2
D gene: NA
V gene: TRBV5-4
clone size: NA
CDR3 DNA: TGTGCCAGCAGCTTGGCGGGAGGGACGGGCGGCTACACCTTC
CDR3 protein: CASSLAGGTGGYTF

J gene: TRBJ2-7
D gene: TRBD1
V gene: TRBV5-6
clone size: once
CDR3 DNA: TGTGCCAGCAGCCGGGACAGGAGAGGCCCCTACGAGCAGTACTTC
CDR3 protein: CASSRDRRGPYEQYF

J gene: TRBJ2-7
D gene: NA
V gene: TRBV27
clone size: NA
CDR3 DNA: TGTGCCAGCAGGGAGCTGGTTTTACCGTCCTACGAGCAGTACTTC
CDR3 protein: CASRELVLPSYEQYF

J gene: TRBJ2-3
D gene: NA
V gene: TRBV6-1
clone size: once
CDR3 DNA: TGTGCCGCGGCCAGGGGCACAGATACGCAGTATTTT
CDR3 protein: CAAARGTDTQYF

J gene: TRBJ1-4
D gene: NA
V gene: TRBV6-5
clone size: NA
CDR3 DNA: TGTGCCAGCAGTTACGGCGCGGACAGAGGTAGTGAAAAACTGTTTTTT
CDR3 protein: CASSYGADRGSEKLFF

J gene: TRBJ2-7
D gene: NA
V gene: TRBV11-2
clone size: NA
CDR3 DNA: TGTGCCAGCAGCTTAGATCCCGCCTACGAGCAGTACTTC
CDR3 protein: CASSLDPAYEQYF

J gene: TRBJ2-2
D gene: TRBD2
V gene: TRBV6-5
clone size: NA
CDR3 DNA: TGTGCCAGCAGTTACTCGGGAGGGGCCGCCACCGGGGAGCTGTTTTTT
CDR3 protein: CASSYSGGAATGELFF

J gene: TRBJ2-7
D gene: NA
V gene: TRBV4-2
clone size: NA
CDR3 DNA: TGTGCCAGCAGCCAGGGGGTAGCGGTTACCTACGAGCAGTACTTC
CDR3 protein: CASSQGVAVTYEQYF

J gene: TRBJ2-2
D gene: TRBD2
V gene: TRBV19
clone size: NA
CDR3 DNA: TGTGCCAGTAGTATACGGGCTAGCGGGAGGGCCGGATACACCGGGGAGCTGTTTTTT
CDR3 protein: CASSIRASGRAGYTGELFF

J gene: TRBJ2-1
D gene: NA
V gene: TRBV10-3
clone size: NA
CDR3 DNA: TGTGCCATCAGTGAGTCAGAGGACTCCTACAATGAGCAGTTCTTC
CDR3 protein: CAISESEDSYNEQFF

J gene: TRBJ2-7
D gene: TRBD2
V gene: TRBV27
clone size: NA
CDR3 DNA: TGTGCCAGCAGTTTATCGGCGGGAGGAGCCCACGAGCAGTACTTC
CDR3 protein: CASSLSAGGAHEQYF

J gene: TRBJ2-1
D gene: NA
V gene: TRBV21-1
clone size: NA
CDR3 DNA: TGTGCCAGCGGGAGCGGGACTTACAATGAGCAGTTCTTC
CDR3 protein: CASGSGTYNEQFF

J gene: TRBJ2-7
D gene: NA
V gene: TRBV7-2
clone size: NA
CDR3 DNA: TGTGCCAGCAGTATACAGGGTTACGAGCAGTACTTC
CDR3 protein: CASSIQGYEQYF

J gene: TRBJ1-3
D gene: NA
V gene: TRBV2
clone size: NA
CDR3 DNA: TGTGCCAGCAGTGTAGGGGAAGCTGGAAACACCATATATTTT
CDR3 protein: CASSVGEAGNTIYF

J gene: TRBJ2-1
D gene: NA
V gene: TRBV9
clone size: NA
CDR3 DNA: TGTGCCAGCAGCGTCAGGGAGAGCTCCTACAATGAGCAGTTCTTC
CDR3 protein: CASSVRESSYNEQFF

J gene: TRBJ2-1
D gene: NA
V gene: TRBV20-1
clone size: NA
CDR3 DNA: TGCAGTGCTAGAACGAATGAGCAGTTCTTC
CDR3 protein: CSARTNEQFF

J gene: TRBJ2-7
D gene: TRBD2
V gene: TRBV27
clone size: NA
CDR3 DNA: TGTGCCAGCAGTTGGACTAGCGGGAGGGCCTACGAGCAGTACTTC
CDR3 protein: CASSWTSGRAYEQYF

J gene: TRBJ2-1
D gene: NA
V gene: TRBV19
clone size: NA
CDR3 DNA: TGTGCCAGTAGTTTCGAGGGGTCCTACAATGAGCAGTTCTTC
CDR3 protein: CASSFEGSYNEQFF

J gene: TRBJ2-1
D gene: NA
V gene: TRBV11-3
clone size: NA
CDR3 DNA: TGTGCCAGCACCGAACCAGGGGAGGGGGAGGAACAGTTCTTC
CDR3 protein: CASTEPGEGEEQFF

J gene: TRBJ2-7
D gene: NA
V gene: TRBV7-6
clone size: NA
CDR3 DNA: TGTGCCAGCAGCTTAGGGGCTGTTGGTCTCTACGAGCAGTACTTC
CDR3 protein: CASSLGAVGLYEQYF

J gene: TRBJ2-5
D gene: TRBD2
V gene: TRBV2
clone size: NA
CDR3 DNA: TGTGCCATACTAGCGGACGAAAGAGGGACCCAGTACTTC
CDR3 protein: CAILADERGTQYF

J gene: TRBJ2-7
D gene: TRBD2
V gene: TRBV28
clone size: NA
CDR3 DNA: TGTGCCAGCAGGGGGACTAGCGGGAGGTTCTACGAGCAGTACTTC
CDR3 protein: CASRGTSGRFYEQYF

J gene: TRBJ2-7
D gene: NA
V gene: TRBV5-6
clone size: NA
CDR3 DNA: TGTGCCAGCAGCTTGCTTCAGGCGAGCTCCTACGAGCAGTACTTC
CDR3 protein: CASSLLQASSYEQYF

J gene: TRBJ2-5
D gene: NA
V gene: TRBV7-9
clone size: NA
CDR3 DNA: TGTGCCAGCAGCGCTAGTACCGACGGCCCTAAGGACTTC
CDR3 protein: CASSASTDGPKDF

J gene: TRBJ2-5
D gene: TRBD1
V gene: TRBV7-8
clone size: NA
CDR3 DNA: TGTGCCAGCAGCCGTCCGGGGACAGGGCAAGAGACCCAGTACTTC
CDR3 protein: CASSRPGTGQETQYF

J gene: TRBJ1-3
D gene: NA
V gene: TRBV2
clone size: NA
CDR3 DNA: TGTGCCAGCGCTCGGGTAGGGGGGGCATCTGGAAACACCATATATTTT
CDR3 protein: CASARVGGASGNTIYF

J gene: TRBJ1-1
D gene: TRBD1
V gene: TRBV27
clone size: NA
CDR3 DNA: TGTGCCAGCAGTTTAGACAGGGGATCTGAAGCTTTCTTT
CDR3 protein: CASSLDRGSEAFF

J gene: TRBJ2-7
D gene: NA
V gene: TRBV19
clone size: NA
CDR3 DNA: TGTGCCAGTAGTCCGGGAGTTCTGTCCTACGAGCAGTACTTC
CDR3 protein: CASSPGVLSYEQYF

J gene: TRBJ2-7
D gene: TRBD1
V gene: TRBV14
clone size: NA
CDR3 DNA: TGTGCCAGCAGCCAGGCGGCCGGGACAGGGACATACGAGCAGTACTTC
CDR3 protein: CASSQAAGTGTYEQYF

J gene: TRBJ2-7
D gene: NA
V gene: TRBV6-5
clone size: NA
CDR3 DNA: TGTGCCAGCAGTTCCGACTACTACGAGCAGTACTTC
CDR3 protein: CASSSDYYEQYF

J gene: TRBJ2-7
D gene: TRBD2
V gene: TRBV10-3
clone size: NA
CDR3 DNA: TGTGCCATCAGTGAGACTAGCGGGATCGACTACGAGCAGTACTTC
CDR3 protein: CAISETSGIDYEQYF

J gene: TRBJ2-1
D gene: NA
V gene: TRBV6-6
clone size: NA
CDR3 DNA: TGTGCCAGCAATCAGGAGGGAGCCTACAATGAGCAGTTCTTC
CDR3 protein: CASNQEGAYNEQFF

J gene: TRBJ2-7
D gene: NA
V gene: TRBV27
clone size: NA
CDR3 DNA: TGTGCCAGCAGGATGGGGACGGGCTACGAGCAGTACTTC
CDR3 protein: CASRMGTGYEQYF

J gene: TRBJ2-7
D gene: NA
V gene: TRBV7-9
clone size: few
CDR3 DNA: TGTGCCAGCAGCTTCCTCGGAGGGATGTACGAGCAGTACTTC
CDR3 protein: CASSFLGGMYEQYF

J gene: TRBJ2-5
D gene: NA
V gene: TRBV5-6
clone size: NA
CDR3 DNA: TGTGCCAGCAGCTTGGCCGTAGGGGCATGGGAGACCCAGTACTTC
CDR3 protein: CASSLAVGAWETQYF

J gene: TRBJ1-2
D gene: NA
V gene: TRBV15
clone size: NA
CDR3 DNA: TGTGCCACCAGCAGAGTCGCGATAAACTATGGCTACACCTTC
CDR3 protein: CATSRVAINYGYTF

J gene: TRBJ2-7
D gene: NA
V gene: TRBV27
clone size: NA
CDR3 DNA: TGTGCCAGCAGTCCCGGGGGTAGCGTCGTATTCTCCTACGAGCAGTACTTC
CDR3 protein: CASSPGGSVVFSYEQYF

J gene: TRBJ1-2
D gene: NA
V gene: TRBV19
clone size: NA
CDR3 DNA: TGTGCCAGTAAACCGCCCCGACATGGCTACACCTTC
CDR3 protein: CASKPPRHGYTF

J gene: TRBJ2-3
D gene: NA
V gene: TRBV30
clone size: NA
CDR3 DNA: TGTGCCTGGACCCTGTCGGATACGCAGTATTTT
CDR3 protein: CAWTLSDTQYF

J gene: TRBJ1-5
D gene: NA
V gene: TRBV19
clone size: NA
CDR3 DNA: TGTGCCAGTAGTATCCGGGACTCCAATCAGCCCCAGCATTTT
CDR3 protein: CASSIRDSNQPQHF

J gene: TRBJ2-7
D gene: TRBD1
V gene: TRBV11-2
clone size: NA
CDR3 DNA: TGTGCCAGCAGCCCGGGGACAGGGAATGCCGAGCAGTACTTC
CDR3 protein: CASSPGTGNAEQYF

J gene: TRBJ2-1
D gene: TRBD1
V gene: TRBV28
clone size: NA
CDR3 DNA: TGTGCCAGCAGTGCGGACAGGGGACGTAATGAGCAGTTCTTC
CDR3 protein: CASSADRGRNEQFF

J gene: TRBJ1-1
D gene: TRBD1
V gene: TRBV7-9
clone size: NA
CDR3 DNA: TGTGCCAGCAGCCTGGGACAGGGTGACACTGAAGCTTTCTTT
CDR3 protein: CASSLGQGDTEAFF

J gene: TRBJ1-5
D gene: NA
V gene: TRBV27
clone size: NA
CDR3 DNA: TGTGCCAGCAGTCCCCGGCCGATCCAGACCCAGCATTTT
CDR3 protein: CASSPRPIQTQHF

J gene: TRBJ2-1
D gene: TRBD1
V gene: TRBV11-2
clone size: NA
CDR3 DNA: TGTGCCAGCAGCTCCAGGGGGAGAAGGGGCGATGAGCAGTTCTTC
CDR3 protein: CASSSRGRRGDEQFF

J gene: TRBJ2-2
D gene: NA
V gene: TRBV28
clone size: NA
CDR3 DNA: TGTGCCAGCAGTTTACTGGAGCGCACCGGGGAGCTGTTTTTT
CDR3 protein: CASSLLERTGELFF

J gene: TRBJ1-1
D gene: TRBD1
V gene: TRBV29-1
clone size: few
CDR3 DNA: TGCAGCGTTGTGGGACAGGGGCCCACTGAAGCTTTCTTT
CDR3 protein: CSVVGQGPTEAFF

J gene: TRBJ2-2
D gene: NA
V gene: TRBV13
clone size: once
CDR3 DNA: TGTGCCAGCAGCTTTTTGGCCGGGGAGCTGTTTTTT
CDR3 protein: CASSFLAGELFF

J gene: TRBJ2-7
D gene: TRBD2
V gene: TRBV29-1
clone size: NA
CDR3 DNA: TGCAGCGTTGAGGGACTAGCGGGAGGGCCTCCCCCCTACGAGCAGTACTTC
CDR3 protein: CSVEGLAGGPPPYEQYF

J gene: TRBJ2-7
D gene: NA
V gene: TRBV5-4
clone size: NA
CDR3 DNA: TGTGCCAGCAGCTCGTTGACGGACTACGAGCAGTACTTC
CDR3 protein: CASSSLTDYEQYF

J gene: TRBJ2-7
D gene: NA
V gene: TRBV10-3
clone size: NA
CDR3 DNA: TGTGCCATCAGTGAGCTTGCGGAGCAGTACTTC
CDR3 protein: CAISELAEQYF

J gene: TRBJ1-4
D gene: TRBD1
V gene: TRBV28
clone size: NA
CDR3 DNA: TGTGCCAGCAGTAACGACAGGGAGGGGGAAAAACTGTTTTTT
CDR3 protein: CASSNDREGEKLFF

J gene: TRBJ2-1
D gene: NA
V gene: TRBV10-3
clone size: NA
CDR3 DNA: TGTGCCCTTAGATCGGAAAGGAATGAGCAGTTCTTC
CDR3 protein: CALRSERNEQFF

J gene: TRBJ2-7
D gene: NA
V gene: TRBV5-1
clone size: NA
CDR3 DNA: TGCGCCAGCAGTTTCAATTCCAGAGACCCTCGCGAGCAGTACTTC
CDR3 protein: CASSFNSRDPREQYF

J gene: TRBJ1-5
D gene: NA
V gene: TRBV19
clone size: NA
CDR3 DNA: TGTGCCAGTAGTATAGAGTTGGAGGGAATCAATCAGCCCCAGCATTTT
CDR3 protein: CASSIELEGINQPQHF

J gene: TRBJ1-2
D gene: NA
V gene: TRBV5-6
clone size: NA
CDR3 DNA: TGTGCCAGCAGCGACGGGACGGAGATGAACTATGGCTACACCTTC
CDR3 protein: CASSDGTEMNYGYTF